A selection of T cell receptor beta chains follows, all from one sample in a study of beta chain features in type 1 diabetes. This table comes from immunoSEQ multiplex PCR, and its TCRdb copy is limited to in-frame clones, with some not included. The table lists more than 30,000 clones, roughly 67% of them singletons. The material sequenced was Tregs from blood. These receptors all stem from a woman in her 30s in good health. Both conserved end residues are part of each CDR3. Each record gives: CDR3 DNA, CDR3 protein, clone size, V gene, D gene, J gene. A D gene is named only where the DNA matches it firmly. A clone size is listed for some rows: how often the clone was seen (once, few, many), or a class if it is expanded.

DNA: TGTGCCAGCAGTGGCCGGGGAGACTGGTACGAGCAGTACTTC
CDR3: CASSGRGDWYEQYF
size: -
V: TRBV6-1
D: -
J: TRBJ2-7

DNA: TGCGCCAGCAGCTTGGGACAGCCAGGTCACTATGGCTACACCTTC
CDR3: CASSLGQPGHYGYTF
size: -
V: TRBV5-1
D: -
J: TRBJ1-2

DNA: TGTGCCAGCAAGACCCTGGGCCAAAGTTATCAGCCCCAGCATTTT
CDR3: CASKTLGQSYQPQHF
size: -
V: TRBV28
D: -
J: TRBJ1-5

DNA: TGTGCCAGCAGCCAATCTTCCCTAGCGGGCGAGCAGTACTTC
CDR3: CASSQSSLAGEQYF
size: -
V: TRBV16
D: TRBD2
J: TRBJ2-7

DNA: TGTGCCAGCAGCCAAGATTGGGGGACAGGGTTCGTGCATGAGCAGTTCTTC
CDR3: CASSQDWGTGFVHEQFF
size: few
V: TRBV14
D: TRBD1
J: TRBJ2-1

DNA: TGTGCCAGCAGCGTTGGGACTAGCGGGAGGTCCTACAATGAGCAGTTCTTC
CDR3: CASSVGTSGRSYNEQFF
size: -
V: TRBV9
D: TRBD2
J: TRBJ2-1

DNA: TGCAGCGTTGCCAGGAGGGGTACTGAGCAGTTCTTC
CDR3: CSVARRGTEQFF
size: few
V: TRBV29-1
D: -
J: TRBJ2-1

DNA: TGTGCCAGCACCCTATGGGGGGTTGGTTCACCCCTCCACTTT
CDR3: CASTLWGVGSPLHF
size: few
V: TRBV5-6
D: -
J: TRBJ1-6

DNA: TGTGCCAGCAGTGTTGAGGAGAACACTGAAGCTTTCTTT
CDR3: CASSVEENTEAFF
size: -
V: TRBV6-4
D: -
J: TRBJ1-1

DNA: TGTGCCAGCAGCCAAGAACTAGCGGGATGGGGAGGGGAGCAGTTCTTC
CDR3: CASSQELAGWGGEQFF
size: -
V: TRBV4-2
D: TRBD2
J: TRBJ2-1

DNA: TGCAGCGCGGGGACAGCATACGAGCAGTACTTC
CDR3: CSAGTAYEQYF
size: -
V: TRBV29-1
D: TRBD1
J: TRBJ2-7

DNA: TGTGCCAGCAGTGAATGGCTAGCAGGATACAATGAGCAGTTCTTC
CDR3: CASSEWLAGYNEQFF
size: few
V: TRBV2
D: -
J: TRBJ2-1

DNA: TGTGCCAGCAGCCAAGGACTCGCAGATCCCTACGAGCAGTACTTC
CDR3: CASSQGLADPYEQYF
size: few
V: TRBV4-2
D: -
J: TRBJ2-7

DNA: TGTGCCAGCAGCTCTCCCGTCGGACAGGGACACGAGCAGTACTTC
CDR3: CASSSPVGQGHEQYF
size: -
V: TRBV5-6
D: TRBD1
J: TRBJ2-7

DNA: TGTGCCAGCCAAACCCCGGGAAGGGCAGAGACCCAGTACTTC
CDR3: CASQTPGRAETQYF
size: -
V: TRBV7-2
D: -
J: TRBJ2-5

DNA: TGTGCCAGCAGTACAGGGGGGGAAACTCCCTACGAGCAGTACTTC
CDR3: CASSTGGETPYEQYF
size: -
V: TRBV6-5
D: -
J: TRBJ2-7

DNA: TGTGCCAGCAGTCCGTGGTTGAGGACCCAGTACTTC
CDR3: CASSPWLRTQYF
size: -
V: TRBV28
D: -
J: TRBJ2-5

DNA: TGTGCCAGCAGTTACGGAGGTTGGGACACTGAAGCTTTCTTT
CDR3: CASSYGGWDTEAFF
size: -
V: TRBV6-5
D: -
J: TRBJ1-1

DNA: TGTGCCAGCAGCTTGGGTTTGGGGACTAGGCGGATAAATGAGCAGTTCTTC
CDR3: CASSLGLGTRRINEQFF
size: -
V: TRBV5-4
D: TRBD2
J: TRBJ2-1

DNA: TGTGCCAGCAGTCCTCGGGAGGGGGGATCGTATGGCTACACCTTC
CDR3: CASSPREGGSYGYTF
size: few
V: TRBV6-5
D: -
J: TRBJ1-2

DNA: TGTGCCAGCAGCTTTCTCCGGGAGTCCGAGCAGTACTTC
CDR3: CASSFLRESEQYF
size: -
V: TRBV7-2
D: -
J: TRBJ2-7

DNA: TGCAGCGTTGAACCGTACAATGAGCAGTTCTTC
CDR3: CSVEPYNEQFF
size: -
V: TRBV29-1
D: -
J: TRBJ2-1

DNA: TGTGCCTGGAGTGTTCAGGGGAATCAGCCCCCGCATTTT
CDR3: CAWSVQGNQPPHF
size: -
V: TRBV30
D: -
J: TRBJ1-5